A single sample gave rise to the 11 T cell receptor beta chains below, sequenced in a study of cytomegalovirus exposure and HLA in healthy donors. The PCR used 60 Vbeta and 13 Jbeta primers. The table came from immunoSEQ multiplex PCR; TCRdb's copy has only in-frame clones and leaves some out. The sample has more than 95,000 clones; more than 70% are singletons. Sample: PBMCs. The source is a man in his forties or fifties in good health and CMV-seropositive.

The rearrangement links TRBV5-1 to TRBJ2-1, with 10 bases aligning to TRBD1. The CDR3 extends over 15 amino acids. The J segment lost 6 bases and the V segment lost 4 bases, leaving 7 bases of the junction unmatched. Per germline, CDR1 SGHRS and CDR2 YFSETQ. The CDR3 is CASSLGGTGANEQFF. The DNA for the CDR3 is TGCGCCAGCAGCCTAGGGGGGACAGGGGCCAATGAGCAGTTCTTC. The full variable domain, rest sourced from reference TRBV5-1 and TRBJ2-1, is KAGVTQTPRYLIKTRGQQVTLSCSPISGHRSVSWYQQTPGQGLQFLFEYFSETQRNKGNFPGRFSGRQFSNSRSEMNVSTLELGDSALYLCASSLGGTGANEQFFGPGTRLTVL.

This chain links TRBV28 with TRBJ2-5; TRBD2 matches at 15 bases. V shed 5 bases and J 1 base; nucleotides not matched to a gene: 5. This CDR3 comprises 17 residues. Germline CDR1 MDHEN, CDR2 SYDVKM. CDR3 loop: CASSKLGLAGGQETQYF. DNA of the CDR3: TGTGCCAGCAGTAAACTGGGACTAGCGGGAGGCCAAGAGACCCAGTACTTC.

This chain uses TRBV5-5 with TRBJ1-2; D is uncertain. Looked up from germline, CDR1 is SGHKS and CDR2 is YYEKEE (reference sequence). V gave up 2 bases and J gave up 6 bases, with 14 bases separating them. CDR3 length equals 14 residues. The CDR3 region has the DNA TGTGCCAGCAGCTTAGCGGCAGGCGCGGATGGCTACACCTTC. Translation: CASSLAAGADGYTF.

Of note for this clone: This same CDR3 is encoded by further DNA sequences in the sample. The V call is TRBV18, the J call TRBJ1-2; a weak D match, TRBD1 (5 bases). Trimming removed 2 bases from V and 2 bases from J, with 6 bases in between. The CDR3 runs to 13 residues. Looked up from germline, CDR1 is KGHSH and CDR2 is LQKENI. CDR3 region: CASSPSGNYGYTF. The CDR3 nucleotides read TGTGCCAGCTCACCATCAGGGAACTATGGCTACACCTTC.

The CDR3 is CASSLLVRTDYGYTF. CDR3 coding DNA: TGTGCCAGCAGTTTATTGGTCAGAACCGATTATGGCTACACCTTC. The chain joins TRBV28 to TRBJ1-2; D gene uncertain. From germline, CDR1 is MDHEN and CDR2 SYDVKM. The CDR3 loop spans 15 amino acids. V lost 1 base to trimming and J lost 5 bases, with 14 bases between them.

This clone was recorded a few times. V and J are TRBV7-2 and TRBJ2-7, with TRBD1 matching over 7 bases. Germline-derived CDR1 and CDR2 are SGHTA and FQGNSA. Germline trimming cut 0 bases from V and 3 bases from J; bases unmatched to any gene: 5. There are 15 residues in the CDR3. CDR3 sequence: CASSLAETGFYEQYF. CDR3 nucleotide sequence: TGTGCCAGCAGCTTAGCTGAGACAGGGTTCTACGAGCAGTACTTC.

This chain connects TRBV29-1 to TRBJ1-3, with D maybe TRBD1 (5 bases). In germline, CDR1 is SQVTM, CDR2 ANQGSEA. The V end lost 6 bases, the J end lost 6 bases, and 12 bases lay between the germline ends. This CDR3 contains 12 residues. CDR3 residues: CSVGGLENTIYF. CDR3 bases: TGCAGCGTGGGGGGACTTGAAAACACCATATATTTT.

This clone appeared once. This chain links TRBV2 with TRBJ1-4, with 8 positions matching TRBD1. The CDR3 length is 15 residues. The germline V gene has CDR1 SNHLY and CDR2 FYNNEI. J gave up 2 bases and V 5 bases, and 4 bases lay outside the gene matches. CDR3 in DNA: TGTGCCAGCAGTCTTCAGGGGGCTACTAATGAAAAACTGTTTTTT. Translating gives CASSLQGATNEKLFF.

The CDR3 is CASQERERGEQYF. For the CDR3, the DNA is TGTGCCTCCCAGGAGCGGGAGAGGGGCGAGCAGTACTTC. The chain employs TRBV15 and TRBJ2-7; TRBD2 matches 8 bases. Germline CDR1 is LNHNV and CDR2 is YYDKDF (reference sequence). J gave up 6 bases and V 11 bases, and 12 bases lay outside the gene matches. The CDR3 runs 13 residues.

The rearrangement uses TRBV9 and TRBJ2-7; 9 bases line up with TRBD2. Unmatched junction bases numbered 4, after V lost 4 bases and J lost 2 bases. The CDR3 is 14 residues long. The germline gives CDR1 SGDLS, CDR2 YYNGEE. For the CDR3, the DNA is TGTGCCAGCAGCACCGGGACTAGCCCCTACGAGCAGTACTTC. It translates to CASSTGTSPYEQYF.

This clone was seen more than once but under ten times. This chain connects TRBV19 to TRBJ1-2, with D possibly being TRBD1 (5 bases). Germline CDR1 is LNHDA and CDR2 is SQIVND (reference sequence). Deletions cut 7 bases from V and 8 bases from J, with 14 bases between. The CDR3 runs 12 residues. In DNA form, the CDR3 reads TGTGCCAGTACAGATGGAGGGGACGGCTACACCTTC. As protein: CASTDGGDGYTF.